This TCR beta chain was observed in a study of cytomegalovirus exposure and HLA in healthy donors. Overall study: Around 85 million unique TCR sequences came from HLA-typed donors in an early release.

Study outcomes and limitations: Productive rates of about 87% or about 30% were seen for most TCR beta V segments in an earlier analysis.

Primers: 60 Vbeta forward and 13 Jbeta reverse. Under the authors' procedure: Later, an analysis found around 77 million unique TCR beta chains, and 9.5 million to 12 million of these were shared. Repertoires were generated with immunoSEQ multiplex PCR, while TCRdb's copy carries only in-frame clones and drops some. D and trimming were read from the DNA, whereas the V and J calls and clone size are those reported in that table. The sample carries roughly 190,000 clones, roughly 87% recorded once. The germline V and J ends were trimmed by 4 bases and 0 bases, with 10 bases remaining between them. The CDR3 is 15 residues long. Per germline, CDR1 MNHEY and CDR2 SVGAGI. In the case of this clone: Antigen: not known.

The sequenced material came from PBMCs. The chain combines TRBV6-5 with TRBJ1-3; D gene ambiguous. The clonotype comes from a boy under 10 years old in good health and CMV-seronegative. Here the CDR3 reads CASSSTPTSGNTIYF. The CDR3 nucleotides read TGTGCCAGCAGTTCTACTCCCACCTCTGGAAACACCATATATTTT.